This T cell receptor beta chain was retrieved from a study of blood T cell repertoires in COVID-19. Study-wide background: Sample material is recorded as cDNA or gDNA derived from T cells, B-cell-depleted T cells, or PBMCs.

Everyone who took part was 18 to 89 years old, and they came from 24 US areas. Clinical history as reported by participants underpinned cohort assignment. In Cohort 3, a recovered donor had either two negative PCRs, clearance, or symptom resolution. The V gene's germline CDR1 is MRHNA and CDR2 SNTAGT. V dropped 2 bases and J dropped 0 bases, with 20 bases sitting between them. CDR3 size: 18 residues. This clone occurred a few times. The table came from immunoSEQ multiplex PCR; TCRdb's copy has only in-frame clones and leaves some out. This table has over 250,000 clones, roughly 87% appearing once. This rearrangement joins TRBV6-4 to TRBJ2-7, with D perhaps matching TRBD1 (5 bases). The receptor was isolated from a woman younger than 45 who had recovered from COVID-19. Sequenced material: PBMCs or T cells enriched from blood (not recorded which). CDR3 sequence (DNA): TGTGCCAGCAGTGACCTGGCGGTTACAGGTAAACACTCCTACGAGCAGTACTTC. It codes for CASSDLAVTGKHSYEQYF.